Below are 2 T cell receptor beta chains sequenced from a single sample in a study of patients and donors after allogeneic stem cell transplantation. Each CDR3 protein is one row after TCRdb ran MiXCR on the RT-PCR reads. Altogether under 200,000 distinct CDR3 sequences are present, 30% being singletons, with the ten largest covering around 3.3%. The sequenced sample consisted of blood, either unsorted or a sorted T cell fraction (not recorded which). Receptor source: a human donor who was either an allogeneic HSCT recipient or a stem cell or donor lymphocyte infusion donor (not recorded which). It is not recorded whose cells these are; they may come from a transplant donor.

In this sample, this clonotype turned up a few times. The genes are TRBV20-1 and TRBJ2-3; no definite D call. The CDR3 runs 14 residues. CDR1 is DFQATT, CDR2 SNEGSKA, per germline (reference sequence). V was clipped by 6 bases and J by 2 bases, with 15 bases between them. CDR3 nucleotide sequence: TGCAGTGCAACCACCGGAGTCATCACAGATACGCAGTATTTT. It specifies CSATTGVITDTQYF.

The count of this clonotype is one. The CDR3 here is CASSPEGVGYGYTF. CDR3 coding DNA: TGTGCCAGCTCACCAGAAGGGGTGGGCTATGGCTACACCTTC. The chain couples TRBV18 to TRBJ1-2; D possibly corresponds to TRBD1 (5 bases). This CDR3 region has 14 residues. CDR1 and CDR2 (germline): KGHSH, LQKENI. V lost 2 bases and J lost 4, with 11 bases in between.